This T cell receptor beta chain was recorded in a study of CD8+ T cells in alopecia areata. At the level of the study: Tofacitinib continued for 6 to 18 months and was then withheld for 6 months.

The count of this clone is one. Following extraction, RNA underwent reverse transcription to cDNA, which served as the sequencing template. Some clones are missing from TCRdb's copy, which holds only in-frame ones; the method was immunoSEQ multiplex PCR. The repertoire holds under 250,000 clones, with 50% to 65% as singletons. This CDR3 is built from 11 residues. The germline CDR1 and CDR2 sequences are DFQATT and SNEGSKA (reference sequence). This chain joins TRBV20-1 and TRBJ2-1; D is ambiguous. This receptor was obtained from a human donor with alopecia areata. The source was CD4+ T cells sorted from blood, collected at week 0. The CDR3 DNA reads TGCAGCGCACCCCGACGCAATGAGCAGTTCTTC. It translates to CSAPRRNEQFF.